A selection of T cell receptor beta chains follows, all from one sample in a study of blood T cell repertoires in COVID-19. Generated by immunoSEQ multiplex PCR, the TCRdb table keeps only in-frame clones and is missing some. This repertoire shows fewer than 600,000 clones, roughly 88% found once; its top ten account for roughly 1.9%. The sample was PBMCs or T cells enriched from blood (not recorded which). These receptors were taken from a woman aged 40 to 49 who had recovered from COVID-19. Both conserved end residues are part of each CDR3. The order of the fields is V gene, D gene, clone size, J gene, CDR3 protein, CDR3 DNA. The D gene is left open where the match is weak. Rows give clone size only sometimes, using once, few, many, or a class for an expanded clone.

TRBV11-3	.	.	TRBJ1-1	CASSLLHLLNTEAFF	TGTGCCAGCAGCCTCTTACATCTTTTGAACACTGAAGCTTTCTTT
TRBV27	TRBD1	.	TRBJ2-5	CASSLVFDRAGTQYF	TGTGCCAGCAGTTTAGTATTCGACAGGGCGGGGACCCAGTACTTC
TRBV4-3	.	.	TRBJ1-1	CASSQDRGRTEAFF	TGCGCCAGCAGCCAAGATAGGGGCAGGACGGAAGCTTTCTTT
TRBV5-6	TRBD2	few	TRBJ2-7	CASSSWLAGVNEQYF	TGTGCCAGCAGCAGCTGGCTAGCGGGAGTCAACGAGCAGTACTTC
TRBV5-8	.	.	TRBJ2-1	CASSLVGLGRNEQFF	TGTGCCAGCAGCTTGGTTGGACTTGGACGCAATGAGCAGTTCTTC
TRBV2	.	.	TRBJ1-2	CASSVAGVLRGYTF	TGTGCCAGCAGTGTAGCGGGCGTCCTACGAGGCTACACCTTC
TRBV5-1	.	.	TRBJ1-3	CASSLGPGLSGNTIYF	TGCGCCAGCAGCTTGGGGCCGGGACTCTCTGGAAACACCATATATTTT
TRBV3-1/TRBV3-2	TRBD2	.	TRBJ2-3	CASRQTGTSGDTQYF	TGTGCCAGCAGGCAAACCGGGACTAGCGGAGATACGCAGTATTTT
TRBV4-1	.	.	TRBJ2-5	CASSQDQWLTEKETQYF	TGCGCCAGCAGCCAAGATCAATGGCTGACAGAAAAAGAGACCCAGTACTTC
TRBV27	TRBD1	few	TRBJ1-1	CASSLTGTNTEAFF	TGTGCCAGCAGTTTGACAGGGACGAACACTGAAGCTTTCTTT
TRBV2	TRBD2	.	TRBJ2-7	CASSSGLGREQYF	TGTGCCAGCAGCTCGGGACTCGGGAGGGAGCAGTACTTC
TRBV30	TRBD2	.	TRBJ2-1	CAWTPKGRGSGIHEQFF	TGTGCCTGGACCCCGAAGGGGCGGGGTAGCGGGATCCATGAGCAGTTCTTC
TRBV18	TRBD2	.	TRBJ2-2	CASSPPSGRQTGELFF	TGTGCCAGCTCACCACCTAGCGGGAGGCAAACCGGGGAGCTGTTTTTT
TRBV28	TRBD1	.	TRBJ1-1	CASSSGQGGRAFF	TGTGCCAGCAGTTCAGGACAGGGGGGCAGAGCTTTCTTT
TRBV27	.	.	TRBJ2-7	CASSSFYEQYF	TGTGCCAGCAGTTCGTTCTACGAGCAGTACTTC
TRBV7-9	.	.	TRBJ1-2	CASSSKFAGLENGYTF	TGTGCCAGCAGCTCCAAGTTCGCAGGGCTGGAAAATGGCTACACCTTC
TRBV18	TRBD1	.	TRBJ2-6	CASSPKWDRGPRVLTF	TGTGCCAGCTCACCTAAATGGGACAGGGGGCCTCGCGTCCTGACTTTC
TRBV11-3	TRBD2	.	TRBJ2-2	CASSLVGLVFGELFF	TGTGCCAGCAGCTTAGTGGGACTAGTTTTCGGGGAGCTGTTTTTT
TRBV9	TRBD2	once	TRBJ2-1	CASSVGTRLLREQFF	TGTGCCAGCAGCGTAGGGACTAGACTCCTCCGTGAGCAGTTCTTC
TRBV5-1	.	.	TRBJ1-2	CASSLNTGTNYGYTF	TGCGCCAGCAGCCTGAATACAGGGACAAACTATGGCTACACCTTC
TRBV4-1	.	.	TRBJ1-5	CASSQDGNQPQHF	TGCGCCAGCAGCCAAGACGGTAATCAGCCCCAGCATTTT
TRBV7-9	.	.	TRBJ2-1	CASSSRAAGPGYNEQFF	TGTGCCAGCAGCTCGAGAGCGGCGGGCCCCGGTTATAATGAGCAGTTCTTC
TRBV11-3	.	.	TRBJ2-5	CASSLWGGDWRERETQYF	TGTGCCAGCAGCCTATGGGGGGGCGATTGGCGGGAGAGGGAGACCCAGTACTTC
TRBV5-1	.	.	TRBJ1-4	CASSMTGDEKLFF	TGCGCCAGCAGCATGACAGGTGATGAAAAACTGTTTTTT
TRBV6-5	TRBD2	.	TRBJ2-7	CASKTSSGRDYEQYF	TGTGCCAGCAAAACTTCTAGCGGGAGGGACTACGAGCAGTACTTC
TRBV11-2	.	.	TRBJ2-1	CASSLYGGTRTYNEQFF	TGTGCCAGCAGCTTATATGGTGGGACTCGGACCTACAATGAGCAGTTCTTC
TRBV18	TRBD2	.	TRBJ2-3	CASSPTLAGGGADTQYF	TGTGCCAGCTCACCAACCCTAGCGGGAGGAGGGGCAGATACGCAGTATTTT
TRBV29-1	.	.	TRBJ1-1	CSASRQAEAFF	TGCAGCGCAAGCAGACAGGCTGAAGCTTTCTTT
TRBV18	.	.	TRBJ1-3	CASSQAGSYSGNTIYF	TGTGCCAGCTCACAGGCGGGCAGTTACTCTGGAAACACCATATATTTT
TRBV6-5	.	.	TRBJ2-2	CASSHATANTGELFF	TGTGCCAGCAGCCATGCGACAGCGAACACCGGGGAGCTGTTTTTT
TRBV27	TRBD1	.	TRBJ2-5	CASSAGQGYTQYF	TGTGCCAGCAGCGCGGGACAGGGATATACCCAGTACTTC
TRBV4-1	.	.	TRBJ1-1	CASSQDRYMNTEAFF	TGCGCCAGCAGCCAAGACAGATACATGAACACTGAAGCTTTCTTT
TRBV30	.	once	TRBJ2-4	CAWSSLLAPERNIQYF	TGTGCCTGGAGCTCCCTTTTAGCGCCAGAAAGGAACATTCAGTACTTC
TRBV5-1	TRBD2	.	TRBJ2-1	CASSWVPRGGSSYNEQFF	TGCGCCAGCAGCTGGGTCCCTCGGGGGGGGAGCTCCTACAATGAGCAGTTCTTC
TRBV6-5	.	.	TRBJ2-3	CASSYSRGTSTDTQYF	TGTGCCAGCAGTTACTCGCGGGGAACTAGCACAGATACGCAGTATTTT
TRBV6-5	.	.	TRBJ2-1	CASSYSKPGWEQFF	TGTGCCAGCAGTTACTCGAAACCAGGTTGGGAGCAGTTCTTC
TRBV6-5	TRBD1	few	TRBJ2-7	CASSRTGGSYEQYF	TGTGCCAGCAGCCGGACAGGGGGCTCTTACGAGCAGTACTTC
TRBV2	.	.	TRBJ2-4	CASLGGWAKNIQYF	TGTGCCAGCTTAGGGGGTTGGGCCAAAAACATTCAGTACTTC
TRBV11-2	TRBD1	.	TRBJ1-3	CASSLVGQGDGNTIYF	TGTGCCAGCAGCTTAGTCGGACAGGGAGATGGAAACACCATATATTTT
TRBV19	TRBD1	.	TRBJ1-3	CASSGTGEGNTIYF	TGTGCCAGTAGTGGGACAGGGGAAGGAAACACCATATATTTT
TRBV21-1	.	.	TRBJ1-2	CASSKSIATTFSQPEGAGYGYTF	TGTGCCAGCAGCAAATCCATAGCTACGACATTTTCCCAGCCCGAGGGAGCCGGGTATGGCTACACCTTC
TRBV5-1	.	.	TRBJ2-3	CASSSASSTDTQYF	TGCGCCAGCAGCTCAGCGTCGTCCACAGATACGCAGTATTTT
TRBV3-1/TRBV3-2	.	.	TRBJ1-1	CASTLDRNTEAFF	TGTGCCAGCACCCTGGACAGGAACACTGAAGCTTTCTTT
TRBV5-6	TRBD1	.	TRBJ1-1	CASSLGQGNMNTEAFF	TGTGCCAGCAGCTTGGGACAGGGGAACATGAACACTGAAGCTTTCTTT
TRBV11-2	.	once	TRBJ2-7	CASSLLLGSSYEQYF	TGTGCCAGCAGTTTACTCTTGGGGAGCTCCTACGAGCAGTACTTC
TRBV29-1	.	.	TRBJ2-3	CSAATDTQYF	TGCAGCGCCGCGACAGATACGCAGTATTTT
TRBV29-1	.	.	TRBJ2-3	CSVGGRSTDTQYF	TGCAGCGTAGGGGGTCGTAGCACAGATACGCAGTATTTT
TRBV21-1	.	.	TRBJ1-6	CASSKVGRTGENSPLHF	TGTGCCAGCAGCAAAGTAGGGCGGACAGGGGAGAATTCACCCCTCCACTTT
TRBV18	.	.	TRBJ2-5	CASSPATSRETQYF	TGTGCCAGCTCACCAGCGACTAGTCGTGAGACCCAGTACTTC
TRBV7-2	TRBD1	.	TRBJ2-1	CASSLNRGANEQFF	TGTGCCAGCAGCCTGAACAGGGGAGCCAATGAGCAGTTCTTC
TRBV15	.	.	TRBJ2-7	CATSRGTVDYEQYF	TGTGCCACCAGCAGAGGGACAGTGGACTACGAGCAGTACTTC
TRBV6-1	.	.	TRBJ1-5	CASSEGRHLNQPQHF	TGTGCCAGCAGTGAGGGGAGGCACCTGAATCAGCCCCAGCATTTT
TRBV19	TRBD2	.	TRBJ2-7	CATSLAGGTLFYEQYF	TGTGCCACATCCTTAGCGGGAGGGACTCTATTCTACGAGCAGTACTTC
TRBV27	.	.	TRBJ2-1	CASRRQELYNEQFF	TGTGCCAGCAGAAGACAGGAACTTTACAATGAGCAGTTCTTC
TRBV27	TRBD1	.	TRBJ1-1	CASSLWDRGGDGEAFF	TGTGCCAGCAGTTTATGGGACAGGGGCGGAGATGGGGAAGCTTTCTTT
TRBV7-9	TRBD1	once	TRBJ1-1	CASTKTGPNTEAFF	TGTGCCAGCACCAAGACAGGGCCGAACACTGAAGCTTTCTTT
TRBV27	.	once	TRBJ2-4	CASSAQFTKNIQYF	TGTGCCAGCAGCGCACAGTTTACCAAAAACATTCAGTACTTC
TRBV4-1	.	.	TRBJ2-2	CASSQDWGQHLYRELFF	TGCGCCAGCAGCCAAGATTGGGGGCAGCACCTATATCGGGAGCTGTTTTTT
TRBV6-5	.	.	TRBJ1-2	CASGTANNYGYTF	TGTGCCAGCGGAACAGCCAATAACTATGGCTACACCTTC